A selection of T cell receptor beta chains follows, all from one sample in a study of T cell repertoires in cytomegalovirus infection. Via MiXCR, TCRdb re-called the reads, giving one row per CDR3 protein. The repertoire includes approximately 300,000 distinct CDR3 sequences, about 28% of them detected once, and roughly 20% sits in the top ten. These receptors lack a known antigen. Sequenced material: cultured PBMCs, taken from culture after CMV antigen stimulation. These receptors all stem from a human donor in good health (CMV status not recorded). Some clones in this sample may be carry-over from other donors' samples. Each CDR3 is given with its conserved first and last residue. The D gene is left open where the match is weak. Not all rows give a size; the values are once, few, many and, for expanded clones, a class.

j_call: TRBJ2-1; v_call: TRBV6-1; d_call: TRBD1; clone_size: .; cdr3_aa: CASSEGRDRDYNEQFF; cdr3_nt: TGTGCCAGCAGTGAGGGGAGGGACAGGGACTACAATGAGCAGTTCTTC
j_call: TRBJ2-3; v_call: TRBV24-1; d_call: .; clone_size: .; cdr3_aa: CATSFSSSFGDTQYF; cdr3_nt: TGTGCCACCAGTTTTAGCAGCTCCTTCGGGGATACGCAGTATTTT
j_call: TRBJ2-3; v_call: TRBV27; d_call: .; clone_size: few; cdr3_aa: CASRLGLAQITDTQYF; cdr3_nt: TGTGCCAGCAGACTAGGGCTAGCGCAGATCACAGATACGCAGTATTTT
j_call: TRBJ1-6; v_call: TRBV5-5; d_call: .; clone_size: many; cdr3_aa: CASSLVLASNSPLHF; cdr3_nt: TGTGCCAGCAGCTTGGTTCTGGCCTCAAATTCACCCCTCCACTTT
j_call: TRBJ1-5; v_call: TRBV19; d_call: .; clone_size: few; cdr3_aa: CATSNSKQPQHF; cdr3_nt: TGTGCCACTTCGAATAGCAAGCAGCCCCAGCATTTT
j_call: TRBJ1-1; v_call: TRBV7-8; d_call: TRBD1; clone_size: .; cdr3_aa: CASSSRQGANTEAFF; cdr3_nt: TGTGCCAGCAGCTCGAGACAGGGGGCGAACACTGAAGCTTTCTTT
j_call: TRBJ2-4; v_call: TRBV7-6; d_call: TRBD1; clone_size: few; cdr3_aa: CASSSEDRGLAKNIQYF; cdr3_nt: TGTGCCAGCAGCTCCGAGGACAGGGGGCTAGCCAAAAACATTCAGTACTTC
j_call: TRBJ1-5; v_call: TRBV6-1; d_call: TRBD1; clone_size: .; cdr3_aa: CATRTGASNQPQHF; cdr3_nt: TGTGCCACCCGAACAGGGGCCAGCAATCAGCCCCAGCATTTT
j_call: TRBJ1-5; v_call: TRBV19; d_call: .; clone_size: .; cdr3_aa: CASSKGSDNQPQHF; cdr3_nt: TGTGCCAGTAGTAAGGGGTCCGACAATCAGCCCCAGCATTTT
j_call: TRBJ1-1; v_call: TRBV28; d_call: TRBD1; clone_size: .; cdr3_aa: CASSPYRGLVTEAFF; cdr3_nt: TGTGCCAGCAGTCCTTACAGGGGGCTAGTCACTGAAGCTTTCTTT
j_call: TRBJ1-2; v_call: TRBV12-3/TRBV12-4; d_call: TRBD1; clone_size: .; cdr3_aa: CASSLTGTGYGYGYTF; cdr3_nt: TGTGCCAGCAGTCTCACCGGGACAGGGTATGGCTATGGCTACACCTTC
j_call: TRBJ2-5; v_call: TRBV29-1; d_call: TRBD2; clone_size: .; cdr3_aa: CSVEGVRLAGETQYF; cdr3_nt: TGCAGCGTTGAAGGGGTTCGGCTAGCGGGGGAGACCCAGTACTTC
j_call: TRBJ2-6; v_call: TRBV11-2; d_call: TRBD1; clone_size: few; cdr3_aa: CASRRDSLMNSGANVLTF; cdr3_nt: TGTGCCAGCAGACGGGACAGCCTTATGAACTCTGGGGCCAACGTCCTGACTTTC
j_call: TRBJ2-7; v_call: TRBV19; d_call: .; clone_size: many; cdr3_aa: CASSIRQSYEQYF; cdr3_nt: TGTGCCAGTAGTATACGCCAGTCCTACGAGCAGTACTTC
j_call: TRBJ2-2; v_call: TRBV9; d_call: .; clone_size: .; cdr3_aa: CASSVGGDPTGELFF; cdr3_nt: TGTGCCAGCAGCGTAGGAGGGGACCCCACCGGGGAGCTGTTTTTT
j_call: TRBJ2-5; v_call: TRBV7-9; d_call: .; clone_size: few; cdr3_aa: CASSTGHRETQYF; cdr3_nt: TGTGCCAGCAGCACGGGACATCGCGAGACCCAGTACTTC
j_call: TRBJ2-1; v_call: TRBV7-8; d_call: .; clone_size: many; cdr3_aa: CASSLASAVYNEQFF; cdr3_nt: TGTGCCAGCAGCTTAGCCAGCGCGGTCTACAATGAGCAGTTCTTC
j_call: TRBJ2-3; v_call: TRBV20-1; d_call: TRBD2; clone_size: .; cdr3_aa: CSAIGASGRTDTQYF; cdr3_nt: TGCAGTGCTATAGGCGCTAGCGGGAGAACAGATACGCAGTATTTT
j_call: TRBJ1-6; v_call: TRBV5-1; d_call: TRBD1; clone_size: .; cdr3_aa: CATYQGANSPLHF; cdr3_nt: TGCGCCACCTACCAGGGGGCGAATTCACCCCTCCACTTT
j_call: TRBJ1-1; v_call: TRBV10-2; d_call: .; clone_size: .; cdr3_aa: CASSESRGDMNTEAFF; cdr3_nt: TGCGCCAGCAGTGAGTCGAGAGGAGACATGAACACTGAAGCTTTCTTT
j_call: TRBJ2-1; v_call: TRBV27; d_call: TRBD2; clone_size: few; cdr3_aa: CASRGNQASGRGEQFF; cdr3_nt: TGTGCCAGCAGAGGAAACCAGGCTAGCGGGAGGGGGGAGCAGTTCTTC
j_call: TRBJ2-1; v_call: TRBV20-1; d_call: TRBD2; clone_size: once; cdr3_aa: CSAQTSGRNNEQFF; cdr3_nt: TGCAGTGCCCAGACTAGCGGGAGGAACAATGAGCAGTTCTTC
j_call: TRBJ2-2; v_call: TRBV7-2; d_call: .; clone_size: .; cdr3_aa: CASRIQADTGELFF; cdr3_nt: TGTGCCAGCAGAATACAAGCGGACACCGGGGAGCTGTTTTTT
j_call: TRBJ2-2; v_call: TRBV10-3; d_call: .; clone_size: .; cdr3_aa: CASLQGPPLNTGELFF; cdr3_nt: TGTGCCAGCCTACAGGGCCCCCCGCTGAACACCGGGGAGCTGTTTTTT
j_call: TRBJ2-7; v_call: TRBV28; d_call: .; clone_size: .; cdr3_aa: CASNLQGYEQYF; cdr3_nt: TGTGCCAGCAACCTACAGGGATACGAGCAGTACTTC
j_call: TRBJ1-1; v_call: TRBV7-6; d_call: .; clone_size: many; cdr3_aa: CASSSSGEGTEAFF; cdr3_nt: TGTGCCAGCAGCTCTAGTGGGGAGGGCACTGAAGCTTTCTTT
j_call: TRBJ1-5; v_call: TRBV12-3/TRBV12-4; d_call: TRBD1; clone_size: few; cdr3_aa: CASSFTQGARSGQPQHF; cdr3_nt: TGTGCCAGCAGTTTCACTCAGGGGGCGAGATCAGGCCAGCCCCAGCATTTT
j_call: TRBJ2-3; v_call: TRBV5-4; d_call: TRBD2; clone_size: .; cdr3_aa: CASSLAGGITDTQYF; cdr3_nt: TGTGCCAGCAGCCTAGCGGGGGGAATCACAGATACGCAGTATTTT
j_call: TRBJ2-7; v_call: TRBV7-8; d_call: TRBD1; clone_size: many; cdr3_aa: CASSLLRTGLYEQYF; cdr3_nt: TGTGCCAGCAGCTTGCTACGGACAGGGCTCTACGAGCAGTACTTC
j_call: TRBJ2-7; v_call: TRBV14; d_call: .; clone_size: few; cdr3_aa: CASSQDNSPIYEQYF; cdr3_nt: TGTGCCAGCAGCCAAGACAACAGCCCCATCTACGAGCAGTACTTC
j_call: TRBJ2-6; v_call: TRBV11-2; d_call: .; clone_size: few; cdr3_aa: CASSRTTGVFSGANVLTF; cdr3_nt: TGTGCCAGCAGCAGGACCACAGGTGTCTTTTCTGGGGCCAACGTCCTGACTTTC
j_call: TRBJ2-1; v_call: TRBV7-2; d_call: TRBD2; clone_size: .; cdr3_aa: CASSLTSGRFNEQFF; cdr3_nt: TGTGCCAGCAGCTTGACTAGCGGGAGGTTCAATGAGCAGTTCTTC
j_call: TRBJ2-6; v_call: TRBV12-5; d_call: .; clone_size: .; cdr3_aa: CASAHSGANVLTF; cdr3_nt: TGTGCTAGTGCCCACTCTGGGGCCAACGTCCTGACTTTC
j_call: TRBJ2-6; v_call: TRBV27; d_call: .; clone_size: .; cdr3_aa: CASSLLGARGSGANVLTF; cdr3_nt: TGTGCCAGCAGTTTGTTGGGGGCGCGCGGCTCTGGGGCCAACGTCCTGACTTTC
j_call: TRBJ2-3; v_call: TRBV6-1; d_call: .; clone_size: many; cdr3_aa: CASSYGAGYTDTQYF; cdr3_nt: TGTGCCAGCAGTTATGGTGCGGGATACACAGATACGCAGTATTTT
j_call: TRBJ2-1; v_call: TRBV20-1; d_call: TRBD2; clone_size: few; cdr3_aa: CSARGPVGAGGGNEQFF; cdr3_nt: TGCAGTGCTAGAGGCCCCGTGGGCGCGGGAGGCGGCAATGAGCAGTTCTTC
j_call: TRBJ1-3; v_call: TRBV5-1; d_call: .; clone_size: .; cdr3_aa: CASSLGGESSGNTIYF; cdr3_nt: TGCGCCAGCAGCTTGGGTGGGGAGAGCTCTGGAAACACCATATATTTT
j_call: TRBJ1-2; v_call: TRBV7-9; d_call: .; clone_size: .; cdr3_aa: CASSTGEGPNYGYTF; cdr3_nt: TGTGCCAGCAGCACGGGGGAGGGGCCTAACTATGGCTACACCTTC
j_call: TRBJ1-2; v_call: TRBV7-9; d_call: .; clone_size: .; cdr3_aa: CASSSRTRPYYGYTF; cdr3_nt: TGTGCCAGCAGCTCCAGGACAAGACCTTACTATGGCTACACCTTC
j_call: TRBJ1-4; v_call: TRBV29-1; d_call: TRBD1; clone_size: .; cdr3_aa: CSAKGTGINEKLFF; cdr3_nt: TGCAGCGCCAAAGGGACAGGGATTAATGAAAAACTGTTTTTT
j_call: TRBJ1-1; v_call: TRBV11-2; d_call: TRBD1; clone_size: .; cdr3_aa: CASSDPGGSGYTEAFF; cdr3_nt: TGTGCCAGCAGCGACCCAGGGGGTTCGGGGTACACTGAAGCTTTCTTT
j_call: TRBJ2-7; v_call: TRBV2; d_call: .; clone_size: .; cdr3_aa: CASSDRGRPYEQYF; cdr3_nt: TGTGCCAGCAGTGACAGGGGTCGACCCTACGAGCAGTACTTC
j_call: TRBJ2-2; v_call: TRBV7-3; d_call: .; clone_size: many; cdr3_aa: CASSLTNTGELFF; cdr3_nt: TGTGCCAGCAGCTTAACCAACACCGGGGAGCTGTTTTTT
j_call: TRBJ2-7; v_call: TRBV11-2; d_call: TRBD1; clone_size: few; cdr3_aa: CASSAGDRIYEQYF; cdr3_nt: TGTGCCAGCAGCGCCGGGGACAGGATCTACGAGCAGTACTTC
j_call: TRBJ1-6; v_call: TRBV10-3; d_call: .; clone_size: .; cdr3_aa: CAISERAGSNSPLHF; cdr3_nt: TGTGCCATCAGTGAGCGGGCAGGGAGTAATTCACCCCTCCACTTT